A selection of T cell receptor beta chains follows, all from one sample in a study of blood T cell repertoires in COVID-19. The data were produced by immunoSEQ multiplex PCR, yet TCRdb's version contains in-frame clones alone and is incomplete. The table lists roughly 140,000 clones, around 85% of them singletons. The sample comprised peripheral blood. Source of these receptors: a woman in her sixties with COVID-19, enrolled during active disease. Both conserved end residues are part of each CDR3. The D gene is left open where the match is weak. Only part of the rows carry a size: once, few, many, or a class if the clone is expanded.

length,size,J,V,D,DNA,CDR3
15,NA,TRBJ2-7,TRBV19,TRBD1,TGTGCCAGTAGTAGAGGGACAGGGGGCTTCTACGAGCAGTACTTC,CASSRGTGGFYEQYF
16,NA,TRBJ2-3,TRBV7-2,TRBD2,TGTGCCAGCAGCCAAGGACTAGCGGGGGGTAGGAATACGCAGTATTTT,CASSQGLAGGRNTQYF
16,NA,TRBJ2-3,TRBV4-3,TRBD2,TGCGCCAGCAGCCAAGCTACTTGGCGGGGGGTAGATACGCAGTATTTT,CASSQATWRGVDTQYF
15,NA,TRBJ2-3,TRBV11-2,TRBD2,TGTGCCAGCAGCCACGGGACTAGCGGGGTTGATACGCAGTATTTT,CASSHGTSGVDTQYF
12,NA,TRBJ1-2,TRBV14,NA,TGTGCCAGCAGCCAAGACCGCTATGGCTACACCTTC,CASSQDRYGYTF
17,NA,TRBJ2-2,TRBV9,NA,TGTGCCAGCAGCGTAGGCAGGGGCCCGGCGAACACCGGGGAGCTGTTTTTT,CASSVGRGPANTGELFF
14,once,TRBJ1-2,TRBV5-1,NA,TGCGCCAGCAGCTTGGGGTCAGGCTTCGATTTCGACACCTTC,CASSLGSGFDFDTF
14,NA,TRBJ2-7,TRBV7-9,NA,TGTGCCAGCAGCGGGTGGCGGGGCAGTTACGAGCAGTACTTC,CASSGWRGSYEQYF
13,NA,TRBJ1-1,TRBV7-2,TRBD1,TGTGCCAGCAGCTTAGAGGGACAGGGTGAAGCTTTCTTT,CASSLEGQGEAFF
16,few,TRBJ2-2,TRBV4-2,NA,TGTGCCAGCAGCCCGCCAGGGGGGAGGAACACCGGGGAGCTGTTTTTT,CASSPPGGRNTGELFF
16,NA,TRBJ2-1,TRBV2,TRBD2,TGTGCCAGCAGTGAATACGATAGCGGGGGGATGGGGGAGCAGTTCTTC,CASSEYDSGGMGEQFF
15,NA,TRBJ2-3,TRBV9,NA,TGTGCCAGCAGCCCCAGACGGACTACGGGAGATACGCAGTATTTT,CASSPRRTTGDTQYF